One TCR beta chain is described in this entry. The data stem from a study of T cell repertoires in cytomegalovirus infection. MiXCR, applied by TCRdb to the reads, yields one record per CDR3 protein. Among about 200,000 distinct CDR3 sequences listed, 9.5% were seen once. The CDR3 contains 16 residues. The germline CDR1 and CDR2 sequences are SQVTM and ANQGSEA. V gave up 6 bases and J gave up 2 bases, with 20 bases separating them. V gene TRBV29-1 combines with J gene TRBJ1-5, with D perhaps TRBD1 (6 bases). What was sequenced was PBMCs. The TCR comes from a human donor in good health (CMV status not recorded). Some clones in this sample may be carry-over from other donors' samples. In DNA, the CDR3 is TGCAGCGTGGTTGAAGAGGGGGGTATGGGCAATCAGCCCCAGCATTTT. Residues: CSVVEEGGMGNQPQHF.